A selection of T cell receptor beta chains follows, all from one sample in a study of OX40 agonist ivuxolimab in advanced cancers. Method: immunoSEQ multiplex PCR; TCRdb's copy keeps in-frame clones and lacks some. Of some 30,000 clones listed, 70% to 85% are singletons. Sequencing used CD4+ or CD8+ T cells sorted from blood, obtained in a trial of the OX40 agonist ivuxolimab. These receptors were taken from an adult with an advanced solid tumor such as melanoma, head and neck, liver or kidney cancer. Both conserved end residues are part of each CDR3. Each record gives: V gene, clone size, D gene, J gene, CDR3 length, CDR3 protein, CDR3 DNA. A D gene is named only where the DNA matches it firmly. Expanded clones get a size class; other rows say once, few or many, or leave the size out.

V gene: TRBV6-5
clone size: once
D gene: TRBD2
J gene: TRBJ2-1
CDR3 length: 15
CDR3 protein: CASSYSSVAPGGQFF
CDR3 DNA: TGTGCCAGCAGTTACTCGTCCGTGGCGCCGGGGGGGCAGTTCTTC

V gene: TRBV7-9
clone size: NA
D gene: NA
J gene: TRBJ1-1
CDR3 length: 14
CDR3 protein: CASSPLTGNTEAFF
CDR3 DNA: TGTGCCAGCAGCCCCCTAACAGGGAACACTGAAGCTTTCTTT

V gene: TRBV25-1
clone size: NA
D gene: NA
J gene: TRBJ1-2
CDR3 length: 10
CDR3 protein: CASSEGVLHF
CDR3 DNA: TGTGCCAGCAGTGAAGGGGTCTTGCACTTC

V gene: TRBV15
clone size: NA
D gene: NA
J gene: TRBJ1-4
CDR3 length: 14
CDR3 protein: CATSSDSGGEKLFF
CDR3 DNA: TGTGCCACCAGCAGTGACTCCGGTGGGGAAAAACTGTTTTTT

V gene: TRBV10-3
clone size: many
D gene: NA
J gene: TRBJ1-1
CDR3 length: 15
CDR3 protein: CAISESDSLNTEAFF
CDR3 DNA: TGTGCCATCAGTGAGTCGGACAGCCTTAACACTGAAGCTTTCTTT

V gene: TRBV9
clone size: many
D gene: NA
J gene: TRBJ2-7
CDR3 length: 15
CDR3 protein: CASSARPQAIYEQYF
CDR3 DNA: TGTGCCAGCAGCGCCCGGCCCCAGGCGATCTACGAGCAGTACTTC

V gene: TRBV9
clone size: NA
D gene: NA
J gene: TRBJ2-5
CDR3 length: 16
CDR3 protein: CASSVEMDPGQETQYF
CDR3 DNA: TGTGCCAGCAGCGTAGAGATGGACCCGGGGCAAGAGACCCAGTACTTC

V gene: TRBV6-5
clone size: NA
D gene: TRBD1
J gene: TRBJ1-1
CDR3 length: 15
CDR3 protein: CASTWAGGMDTEAFF
CDR3 DNA: TGTGCCAGCACTTGGGCAGGGGGTATGGACACTGAAGCTTTCTTT

V gene: TRBV11-2
clone size: NA
D gene: TRBD2
J gene: TRBJ2-1
CDR3 length: 15
CDR3 protein: CASSLLAGSGGEQFF
CDR3 DNA: TGTGCCAGCAGCTTACTAGCGGGTTCAGGTGGTGAGCAGTTCTTC

V gene: TRBV10-1
clone size: NA
D gene: TRBD2
J gene: TRBJ2-1
CDR3 length: 14
CDR3 protein: CASSFLAGEDEQFF
CDR3 DNA: TGCGCCAGCAGCTTTTTAGCGGGAGAAGATGAGCAGTTCTTC

V gene: TRBV19
clone size: NA
D gene: TRBD1
J gene: TRBJ2-1
CDR3 length: 15
CDR3 protein: CASNPTGGFLDEQFF
CDR3 DNA: TGTGCCAGTAACCCGACAGGGGGCTTTCTAGATGAGCAGTTCTTC

V gene: TRBV4-1
clone size: NA
D gene: TRBD2
J gene: TRBJ2-7
CDR3 length: 15
CDR3 protein: CASSVAGGSSYEQYF
CDR3 DNA: TGCGCCAGCAGCGTAGCCGGGGGGAGCTCCTACGAGCAGTACTTC

V gene: TRBV27
clone size: NA
D gene: NA
J gene: TRBJ2-3
CDR3 length: 14
CDR3 protein: CASWVGDRTDTQYF
CDR3 DNA: TGTGCCAGCTGGGTTGGGGACCGCACAGATACGCAGTATTTT

V gene: TRBV4-2
clone size: NA
D gene: TRBD2
J gene: TRBJ2-7
CDR3 length: 15
CDR3 protein: CASSQGVAGVYEQYF
CDR3 DNA: TGTGCCAGCAGCCAAGGGGTAGCGGGAGTCTACGAGCAGTACTTC

V gene: TRBV4-3
clone size: NA
D gene: NA
J gene: TRBJ2-1
CDR3 length: 14
CDR3 protein: CASSERGVYNEQFF
CDR3 DNA: TGCGCCAGCAGCGAAAGAGGGGTCTACAATGAGCAGTTCTTC

V gene: TRBV9
clone size: once
D gene: NA
J gene: TRBJ2-1
CDR3 length: 13
CDR3 protein: CASSLPLRNEQFF
CDR3 DNA: TGTGCCAGCAGCTTACCCCTACGGAATGAGCAGTTCTTC

V gene: TRBV29-1
clone size: NA
D gene: TRBD1
J gene: TRBJ2-7
CDR3 length: 12
CDR3 protein: CSVQGVTYEQYF
CDR3 DNA: TGCAGCGTCCAGGGGGTCACCTACGAGCAGTACTTC

V gene: TRBV9
clone size: NA
D gene: TRBD2
J gene: TRBJ2-1
CDR3 length: 16
CDR3 protein: CASSPLGAGMLYEQFF
CDR3 DNA: TGTGCCAGCAGCCCCCTTGGAGCGGGAATGTTGTATGAGCAGTTCTTC

V gene: TRBV5-1
clone size: NA
D gene: NA
J gene: TRBJ2-3
CDR3 length: 15
CDR3 protein: CASSLADFRTDTQYF
CDR3 DNA: TGCGCCAGCAGCTTGGCGGACTTTCGCACAGATACGCAGTATTTT

V gene: TRBV30
clone size: once
D gene: NA
J gene: TRBJ1-6
CDR3 length: 12
CDR3 protein: CAWSQGISPLHF
CDR3 DNA: TGTGCCTGGAGCCAGGGGATATCACCCCTCCACTTT

V gene: TRBV30
clone size: NA
D gene: NA
J gene: TRBJ2-3
CDR3 length: 11
CDR3 protein: CAWRDADTQYF
CDR3 DNA: TGTGCCTGGAGAGACGCAGATACGCAGTATTTT

V gene: TRBV2
clone size: NA
D gene: NA
J gene: TRBJ2-6
CDR3 length: 13
CDR3 protein: CASEDSGANVLTF
CDR3 DNA: TGTGCCAGCGAGGACTCTGGGGCCAACGTCCTGACTTTC

V gene: TRBV10-3
clone size: NA
D gene: NA
J gene: TRBJ1-5
CDR3 length: 13
CDR3 protein: CAVKGEGDQPQHF
CDR3 DNA: TGTGCCGTCAAAGGGGAGGGAGATCAGCCCCAGCATTTT

V gene: TRBV6-1
clone size: NA
D gene: TRBD1
J gene: TRBJ1-2
CDR3 length: 16
CDR3 protein: CASSEAPAGGVYGYTF
CDR3 DNA: TGTGCCAGCAGTGAAGCGCCGGCAGGGGGAGTCTATGGCTACACCTTC

V gene: TRBV4-3
clone size: few
D gene: TRBD2
J gene: TRBJ2-7
CDR3 length: 13
CDR3 protein: CASSLAGGSEQYF
CDR3 DNA: TGCGCCAGCAGCCTAGCGGGAGGGAGCGAGCAGTACTTC

V gene: TRBV7-9
clone size: NA
D gene: TRBD1
J gene: TRBJ2-7
CDR3 length: 12
CDR3 protein: CASSSQQGGQYF
CDR3 DNA: TGTGCCAGCAGCTCTCAACAGGGGGGGCAGTACTTC

V gene: TRBV27
clone size: NA
D gene: NA
J gene: TRBJ1-1
CDR3 length: 14
CDR3 protein: CASSSDSLGTEAFF
CDR3 DNA: TGTGCCAGCAGTTCGGACAGCTTGGGCACTGAAGCTTTCTTT

V gene: TRBV6-1
clone size: NA
D gene: NA
J gene: TRBJ2-3
CDR3 length: 18
CDR3 protein: CASSEDQVMASSTDTQYF
CDR3 DNA: TGTGCCAGCAGTGAAGACCAAGTGATGGCGTCTAGCACAGATACGCAGTATTTT

V gene: TRBV4-1
clone size: once
D gene: NA
J gene: TRBJ2-3
CDR3 length: 17
CDR3 protein: CASSQDPGPVLADTQYF
CDR3 DNA: TGCGCCAGCAGCCAAGACCCCGGCCCTGTACTAGCAGATACGCAGTATTTT

V gene: TRBV5-6
clone size: NA
D gene: NA
J gene: TRBJ2-7
CDR3 length: 14
CDR3 protein: CASSLDRVPYEQYF
CDR3 DNA: TGTGCCAGCAGCTTGGACAGGGTGCCCTACGAGCAGTACTTC

V gene: TRBV7-9
clone size: NA
D gene: NA
J gene: TRBJ2-2
CDR3 length: 12
CDR3 protein: CASSTGTGELFF
CDR3 DNA: TGTGCCAGCAGCACCGGCACCGGGGAGCTGTTTTTT

V gene: TRBV9
clone size: NA
D gene: NA
J gene: TRBJ2-4
CDR3 length: 13
CDR3 protein: CASSVDGKNIQYF
CDR3 DNA: TGTGCCAGCAGCGTAGATGGCAAAAACATTCAGTACTTC

V gene: TRBV6-1
clone size: NA
D gene: NA
J gene: TRBJ2-1
CDR3 length: 15
CDR3 protein: CASRQLASAYNEQFF
CDR3 DNA: TGTGCCAGCAGGCAATTAGCCAGTGCCTACAATGAGCAGTTCTTC

V gene: TRBV5-5
clone size: NA
D gene: TRBD1
J gene: TRBJ2-7
CDR3 length: 14
CDR3 protein: CASSFGTGFFEQYF
CDR3 DNA: TGTGCCAGCAGCTTTGGGACAGGTTTTTTCGAGCAGTACTTC

V gene: TRBV6-5
clone size: NA
D gene: TRBD2
J gene: TRBJ2-2
CDR3 length: 13
CDR3 protein: CASGLADTGELFF
CDR3 DNA: TGTGCTTCGGGACTAGCGGACACCGGGGAGCTGTTTTTT

V gene: TRBV13
clone size: NA
D gene: TRBD2
J gene: TRBJ2-7
CDR3 length: 14
CDR3 protein: CASSSGGNSYEQYF
CDR3 DNA: TGTGCCAGCAGCTCGGGGGGGAACTCCTACGAGCAGTACTTC

V gene: TRBV9
clone size: NA
D gene: TRBD2
J gene: TRBJ2-1
CDR3 length: 15
CDR3 protein: CASSVGGRAYNEQFF
CDR3 DNA: TGTGCCAGCAGCGTAGGCGGGAGGGCGTACAATGAGCAGTTCTTC

V gene: TRBV7-9
clone size: NA
D gene: NA
J gene: TRBJ2-3
CDR3 length: 15
CDR3 protein: CASSFGQSSTDTQYF
CDR3 DNA: TGTGCCAGCAGCTTCGGGCAGTCCAGCACAGATACGCAGTATTTT

V gene: TRBV11-2
clone size: NA
D gene: TRBD1
J gene: TRBJ2-5
CDR3 length: 15
CDR3 protein: CASSLGQGGRETQYF
CDR3 DNA: TGTGCCAGCAGCTTGGGACAGGGGGGAAGGGAGACCCAGTACTTC

V gene: TRBV4-1
clone size: NA
D gene: TRBD1
J gene: TRBJ1-2
CDR3 length: 17
CDR3 protein: CASSQGEVGTGVYGYTF
CDR3 DNA: TGCGCCAGCAGCCAAGGGGAGGTCGGGACAGGGGTCTATGGCTACACCTTC

V gene: TRBV5-1
clone size: NA
D gene: NA
J gene: TRBJ2-7
CDR3 length: 12
CDR3 protein: CASSPGGYEQYF
CDR3 DNA: TGCGCCAGCAGCCCTGGGGGATACGAGCAGTACTTC

V gene: TRBV2
clone size: NA
D gene: NA
J gene: TRBJ2-1
CDR3 length: 16
CDR3 protein: CASSSSTSPTYNEQFF
CDR3 DNA: TGTGCCAGCAGTAGTTCGACTAGTCCTACCTACAATGAGCAGTTCTTC

V gene: TRBV29-1
clone size: NA
D gene: NA
J gene: TRBJ2-7
CDR3 length: 11
CDR3 protein: CSFLRGGEQYF
CDR3 DNA: TGCAGCTTCTTAAGGGGAGGCGAGCAGTACTTC

V gene: TRBV19
clone size: once
D gene: NA
J gene: TRBJ1-1
CDR3 length: 13
CDR3 protein: CASSKEGNTEAFF
CDR3 DNA: TGTGCCAGTAGTAAGGAGGGCAACACTGAAGCTTTCTTT

V gene: TRBV19
clone size: NA
D gene: TRBD1
J gene: TRBJ1-4
CDR3 length: 15
CDR3 protein: CASSILQGTSEKLFF
CDR3 DNA: TGTGCCAGTAGTATCTTACAGGGGACCTCTGAAAAACTGTTTTTT

V gene: TRBV27
clone size: NA
D gene: NA
J gene: TRBJ2-7
CDR3 length: 14
CDR3 protein: CASSPMTVSYEQYF
CDR3 DNA: TGTGCCAGCAGCCCCATGACAGTGTCCTACGAGCAGTACTTC

V gene: TRBV7-2
clone size: NA
D gene: NA
J gene: TRBJ1-1
CDR3 length: 13
CDR3 protein: CASSLGLYTEAFF
CDR3 DNA: TGTGCCAGCAGCTTAGGGCTGTACACTGAAGCTTTCTTT

V gene: TRBV5-1
clone size: NA
D gene: NA
J gene: TRBJ1-1
CDR3 length: 15
CDR3 protein: CASSLVDGAYTEAFF
CDR3 DNA: TGCGCCAGCAGCTTGGTAGACGGAGCATACACTGAAGCTTTCTTT

V gene: TRBV12-2
clone size: once
D gene: NA
J gene: TRBJ1-4
CDR3 length: 15
CDR3 protein: CASRLETPTNEKLFF
CDR3 DNA: TGTGCAAGTCGCTTAGAGACACCAACTAATGAAAAACTGTTTTTT

V gene: TRBV28
clone size: NA
D gene: TRBD1
J gene: TRBJ1-2
CDR3 length: 15
CDR3 protein: CASSFSTGGDGGYTF
CDR3 DNA: TGTGCCAGCAGTTTTTCGACAGGGGGCGATGGAGGCTACACCTTC

V gene: TRBV19
clone size: once
D gene: NA
J gene: TRBJ2-2
CDR3 length: 12
CDR3 protein: CASSMVTGELFF
CDR3 DNA: TGTGCCAGTAGTATGGTGACCGGGGAGCTGTTTTTT

V gene: TRBV9
clone size: NA
D gene: NA
J gene: TRBJ1-2
CDR3 length: 16
CDR3 protein: CASSVGGAGTNYGYTF
CDR3 DNA: TGTGCCAGCAGCGTAGGGGGAGCGGGAACTAACTATGGCTACACCTTC

V gene: TRBV7-9
clone size: NA
D gene: TRBD2
J gene: TRBJ2-1
CDR3 length: 18
CDR3 protein: CASSSPVLLAGRGNEQFF
CDR3 DNA: TGTGCCAGCAGCTCCCCCGTTTTGCTAGCGGGACGGGGGAATGAGCAGTTCTTC